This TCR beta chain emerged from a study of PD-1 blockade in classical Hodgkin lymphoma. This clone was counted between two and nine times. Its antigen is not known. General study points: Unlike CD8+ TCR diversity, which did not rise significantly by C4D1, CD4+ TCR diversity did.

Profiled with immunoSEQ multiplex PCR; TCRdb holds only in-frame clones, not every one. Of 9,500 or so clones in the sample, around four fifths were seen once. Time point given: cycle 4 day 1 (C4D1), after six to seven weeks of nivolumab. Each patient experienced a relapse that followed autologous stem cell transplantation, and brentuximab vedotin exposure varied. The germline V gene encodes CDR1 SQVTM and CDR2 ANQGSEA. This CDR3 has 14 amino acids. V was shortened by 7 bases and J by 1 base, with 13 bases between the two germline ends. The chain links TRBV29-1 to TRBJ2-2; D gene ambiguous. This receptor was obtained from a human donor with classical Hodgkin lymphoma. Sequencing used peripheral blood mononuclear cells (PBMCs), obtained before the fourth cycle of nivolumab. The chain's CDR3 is CSALEAQNTGELFF. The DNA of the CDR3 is TGCAGCGCGTTGGAAGCACAGAACACCGGGGAGCTGTTTTTT.